This T cell receptor (beta chain) derives from a study of T cell repertoires in cytomegalovirus infection. TCRdb independently ran MiXCR on the reads; one entry per CDR3 protein. The data hold 150,000 to 200,000 distinct CDR3 sequences, with 7.5% to 10% observed a single time. This clonotype was seen repeatedly, ten times or more. The clonotype originates from a human donor in good health (CMV status not recorded). Some clones in this sample may be carry-over from other donors' samples. The sequencing input was PBMCs.

CDR3 in DNA: TGTGCCAGCAGCTTCGGAGGATTTAGCAATCAGCCCCAGCATTTT. Its protein is CASSFGGFSNQPQHF. The V call is TRBV7-2, the J call TRBJ1-5; D is unresolved. The CDR3 loop spans 15 amino acids. Germline V lookup: CDR1 SGHTA, CDR2 FQGNSA. V dropped 3 bases and J dropped 0 bases, with 9 bases sitting between them.